What follows are 9 T cell receptor beta chains derived from one specimen sequenced in a study of control samples from healthy donors and cancer patients (dated by TCRdb to 2018 to 2020). The library was prepared using the immunoSEQ multiplex PCR assay. What TCRdb holds here is the immuneACCESS table cut down to in-frame rearrangements. Part of the clones is not present; checked against another copy, under half of the missing clones reflect an unresolved V gene, and the others are unexplained. Recorded for this sample are 50,000 to 70,000 clones; nearly 90% of them occurred a single time. The top ten constitute approximately 3.8% of the sample. Sequenced input: blood. These receptor sequences come from a man between 50 and 59 years old in good health.

The rearrangement links TRBV28 to TRBJ2-1, with D unresolved. CDR1 and CDR2 from the germline V gene are MDHEN and SYDVKM. The CDR3 loop spans 14 amino acids. V was pared by 3 bases and J by 4 bases, with 10 bases between. The DNA of the CDR3 is TGTGCCAGCAGTTTGGGCAGGAGATACAATGAGCAGTTCTTC. Translation gives CASSLGRRYNEQFF.

The gene calls are TRBV7-2 and TRBJ2-7; 13 bases are a match to TRBD2. The V gene's germline CDR1 is SGHTA and CDR2 FQGNSA. The CDR3 is 15 residues long. Unmatched junction bases numbered 5, after V lost 5 bases and J lost 4 bases. The CDR3 loop is CASSARTSGRYEQYF. Written as DNA, the CDR3 is TGTGCCAGCAGCGCTAGGACTAGCGGGAGATACGAGCAGTACTTC. Variable domain in full (rest from reference TRBV7-2 and TRBJ2-7): GAGVSQSPSNKVTEKGKDVELRCDPISGHTALYWYRQSLGQGLEFLIYFQGNSAPDKSGLPSDRFSAERTGGSVSTLTIQRTQQEDSAVYLCASSARTSGRYEQYFGPGTRLTVT.

This rearrangement joins TRBV2 to TRBJ2-5; D remains unclear. The V gene lost 1 base and the J gene lost 4 bases, with 7 bases spanning the gap. The CDR3 loop spans 13 amino acids. The germline CDR1 and CDR2 sequences are SNHLY and FYNNEI. The CDR3 sequence: CASSEGDPETQYF. The CDR3 coding sequence is TGTGCCAGCAGTGAAGGGGATCCAGAGACCCAGTACTTC.

The CDR3 loop reads CAISGPLANTEAFF. The CDR3, as DNA: TGTGCCATCAGTGGACCCCTGGCGAACACTGAAGCTTTCTTT. The chain uses TRBV10-3 and TRBJ1-1; D gene unclear. This CDR3 region has 14 residues. Per the germline V gene, CDR1 is ENHRY and CDR2 is SYGVKD. The ends were cut back, 4 bases at V and 1 base at J, with 10 bases in the middle.

The chain carries TRBV19 and TRBJ1-5; unclear D gene. In germline, CDR1 is LNHDA, CDR2 SQIVND (reference sequence). Deletions cut 8 bases from V and 4 bases from J, with 12 bases between. The CDR3 has 13 residues. The CDR3 is CASSTEFNQPQHF. The CDR3, as DNA: TGTGCCAGTTCAACAGAATTTAATCAGCCCCAGCATTTT.

V is TRBV24-1 and J is TRBJ1-1; TRBD1 is a possible D gene (5 bases). Germline assignment: CDR1 KGHDR and CDR2 SFDVKD. The CDR3 has 13 residues. The V gene lost 4 bases and the J gene lost 6 bases, with 11 bases spanning the gap. DNA for the CDR3: TGTGCCACCAGTGACAGGACATTCTCTGAAGCTTTCTTT. Translating it yields CATSDRTFSEAFF.

This chain links TRBV27 with TRBJ1-5; 9 nucleotides match TRBD1. The V and J ends lost 3 bases and 5 bases, in that order; junction bases with no gene match: 11. The CDR3 spans 17 residues. Germline lookup yields CDR1 MNHEY and CDR2 SMNVEV (reference sequence). CDR3: CASSFSGTGSFYQPQHF. CDR3 DNA: TGTGCCAGCAGTTTTTCCGGGACAGGGAGCTTCTATCAGCCCCAGCATTTT.

V usage is TRBV20-1 and J usage is TRBJ2-1; TRBD2 matches 10 bases. The CDR3 is made up of 17 amino acids. The germline V gene encodes CDR1 DFQATT and CDR2 SNEGSKA (reference sequence). V shed 3 bases and J 7 bases; nucleotides not matched to a gene: 15. CDR3 nucleotide sequence: TGCAGTGCTAGTAGTGCAGTCTCTAGCGGGAGCTCAAATGAGCAGTTCTTC. This sequence encodes CSASSAVSSGSSNEQFF.

This clone came up once. The chain employs TRBV4-1 and TRBJ1-1; D ambiguous. The germline gives CDR1 MGHRA, CDR2 YSYEKL. Trimming pared 5 bases from V and 10 bases from J, leaving 11 bases between. The CDR3 runs 11 residues. CDR3 amino acids: CASSFGSLAFF. CDR3 coding DNA: TGCGCCAGCAGCTTTGGGTCCTTAGCTTTCTTT.